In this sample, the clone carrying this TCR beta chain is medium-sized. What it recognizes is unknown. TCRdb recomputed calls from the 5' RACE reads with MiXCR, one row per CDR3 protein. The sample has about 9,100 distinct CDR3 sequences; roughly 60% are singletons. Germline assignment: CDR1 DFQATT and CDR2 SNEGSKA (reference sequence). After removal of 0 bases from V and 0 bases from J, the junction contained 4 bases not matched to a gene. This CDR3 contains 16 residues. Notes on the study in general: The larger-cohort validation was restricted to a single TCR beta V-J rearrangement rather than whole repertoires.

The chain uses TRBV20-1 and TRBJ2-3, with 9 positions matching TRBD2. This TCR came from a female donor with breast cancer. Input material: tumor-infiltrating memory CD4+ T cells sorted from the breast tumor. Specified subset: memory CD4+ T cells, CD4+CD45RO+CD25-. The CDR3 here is CSARDLTSGSTDTQYF. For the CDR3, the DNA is TGCAGTGCTAGAGATCTGACTAGCGGAAGCACAGATACGCAGTATTTT.